These 12 T cell receptor beta chains share one sample of origin, sequenced in a study of patients and donors after allogeneic stem cell transplantation (dated by TCRdb to 2019 to 2021). Preparation of the library involved RT-PCR. TCRdb names NextSeq 550 as the instrument used. TCRdb trimmed public reads at Q25 via fastp, called clones via MiXCR and kept in-frame beta chains. Each record represents a unique CDR3 protein, reported with the most common genes and DNA among its rows. This sample has about 960,000 distinct CDR3 sequences in its table, and about a sixth of those were observed once. Around 6% of the sample is in the top ten clones. Sample: blood, either unsorted or a sorted T cell fraction (not recorded which). All receptors come from a human donor who was either an allogeneic HSCT recipient or a stem cell or donor lymphocyte infusion donor (not recorded which). It is not recorded whose cells these are; they may come from a transplant donor.

This clonotype has more than one count but fewer than ten. This chain connects TRBV7-9 to TRBJ2-3; D not resolved. V gave up 0 bases and J gave up 2 bases, with 12 bases separating them. CDR1 SEHNR and CDR2 FQNEAQ come from the germline V gene (reference sequence). The CDR3 spans 16 residues. The CDR3 sequence: CASSLARASLTDTQYF. In nucleotides, the CDR3 is TGTGCCAGCAGCTTAGCGCGTGCTTCACTCACAGATACGCAGTATTTT.

V is TRBV4-2 and J is TRBJ2-6; D is unresolved. Trimming shortened V by 0 bases and J by 4 bases, and 7 bases separated the two germline ends. CDR1 is LGHNA, CDR2 YNFKEQ, per germline. This CDR3 has 15 amino acids. The CDR3 DNA follows: TGTGCCAGCAGCCAAGATCGACTGGGGGCCAACGTCCTGACTTTC. It specifies CASSQDRLGANVLTF.

The table lists this clonotype with a few counts. The rearrangement joins TRBV10-3 to TRBJ2-7; the D gene is possibly TRBD2 (6 bases). This CDR3 has 17 residues. V gave up 2 bases and J gave up 6 bases, with 23 bases separating them. The germline gives CDR1 ENHRY, CDR2 SYGVKD. The CDR3 bases are TGTGCCATCAGTGAGCTTTTGACCGGGACTCGGGTTTCCGAGCAGTACTTC. The encoded protein is CAISELLTGTRVSEQYF.

This clonotype occurred a few times. The genes are TRBV7-8 and TRBJ2-7; the match to TRBD2 covers 11 bases. Trimming removed 6 bases from V and 3 bases from J; junction bases left unmatched: 1. Germline V gene sequence: CDR1 SGHVS, CDR2 FQNEAQ. The CDR3 sequence is 13 residues long. The CDR3 reads CASRGTSGYEQYF. The CDR3 DNA reads as TGTGCCAGCAGAGGGACTAGCGGCTACGAGCAGTACTTC.

This clonotype has a handful of counts. J is TRBJ2-2 and V is TRBV30, with D tentatively TRBD1 or TRBD2 (5 bases each). Trimming pared 2 bases from V and 6 bases from J, leaving 22 bases between. The CDR3 has 17 residues. Germline-derived CDR1 and CDR2 are GTSNPN and SVGIG (reference sequence). CDR3 in amino acids: CAWSFLRGTIMSGELFF. The CDR3 coding sequence is TGTGCCTGGAGTTTCCTCCGAGGGACGATTATGTCCGGGGAGCTGTTTTTT.

This chain uses TRBV9 with TRBJ1-6, with 7 bases identical to TRBD1. Germline CDR1 is SGDLS and CDR2 is YYNGEE. The CDR3 runs to 16 residues. V lost 0 bases to trimming and J lost 8 bases; unmatched junction nucleotides: 8. CDR3 in amino acids: CASSVEQAGGHSPLHF. In DNA, the CDR3 is TGTGCCAGCAGCGTAGAACAGGCAGGGGGACATTCACCCCTCCACTTT.

This clonotype appeared a few times. This rearrangement joins TRBV20-1 to TRBJ2-1; D gene uncertain. The V gene lost 5 bases and the J gene lost 8 bases, with 7 bases spanning the gap. The CDR3 has 10 residues. Per germline, CDR1 DFQATT and CDR2 SNEGSKA (reference sequence). In DNA, the CDR3 is TGCAGTGCTGGTCTTCATGAGCAGTTCTTC. This gives the protein CSAGLHEQFF.

This rearrangement joins TRBV13 to TRBJ2-7, with TRBD2 identical over 8 bases. With V trimmed by 5 bases and J by 7 bases, 4 bases remained unmatched. CDR3 length: 12 residues. CDR1 is PRHDT and CDR2 is FYEKMQ in the germline V gene (reference sequence). This CDR3 is CASSGTRGEQYF. CDR3 DNA: TGTGCCAGCAGCGGGACTAGAGGTGAGCAGTACTTC.

This clonotype was observed a few times. The chain couples TRBV9 to TRBJ2-5, with a weak D call TRBD2 (5 bases). CDR1 is SGDLS and CDR2 is YYNGEE in the germline V gene. Trimming removed 4 bases at V and 5 bases at J, with 15 bases between. The CDR3 is 14 amino acids. CDR3 region: CASSPGLGGETQYF. The DNA for the CDR3 is TGTGCCAGCAGCCCTGGGCTAGGAGGTGAGACCCAGTACTTC.

The V gene is TRBV20-1, the J gene TRBJ1-1; 7 bases align to TRBD1. The trim removed 3 bases at V and 1 base at J, leaving 2 bases unmatched. CDR1 is DFQATT and CDR2 is SNEGSKA in the germline V gene (reference sequence). The CDR3 totals 13 residues. CDR3 coding DNA: TGCAGTGCTAGCAGGGGGTCGAACACTGAAGCTTTCTTT. Amino acid sequence: CSASRGSNTEAFF.

The V call is TRBV6-1, the J call TRBJ1-1; 8 bases fit TRBD1. Germline V CDR1 and CDR2: MNHNS, SASEGT. Trimming removed 4 bases from V and 1 base from J; junction bases left unmatched: 5. This CDR3 spans 15 amino acids. CDR3 bases: TGTGCCAGCAGTGGACAGGGGTCGTCGAACACTGAAGCTTTCTTT. Residues: CASSGQGSSNTEAFF.

A few counts support this clonotype. The gene calls are TRBV7-2 and TRBJ1-1; D is unresolved. Deletions cut 1 base from V and 12 bases from J, with 18 bases between. Germline V gene sequence: CDR1 SGHTA, CDR2 FQGNSA. The CDR3 is 14 amino acids. DNA for the CDR3: TGTGCCAGCAGCTTAGTAGGAGACACTTTAGTGACTTTCTTT. Protein sequence: CASSLVGDTLVTFF.